The sequence of this T cell receptor (beta chain) was determined in a study of control samples from healthy donors and cancer patients. Assay used: immunoSEQ multiplex PCR; TCRdb lists only in-frame clones, some missing. The sample yields about 110,000 clones, 80% to 90% seen once. CDR3 size: 15 residues. CDR1 is GTSNPN and CDR2 is SVGIG in the germline V gene (reference sequence). The V gene end was trimmed by 0 bases and the J gene end by 4 bases; junction bases not matched to a gene: 4. V is TRBV30 and J is TRBJ1-5; TRBD1 matches 9 bases. Sequenced input: blood. The TCR was taken from a woman aged 45 to 65 in good health. The CDR3 nucleotides are TGTGCCTGGAGTGTCGAGACAGGGGGAAATCAGCCCCAGCATTTT. Translated, it gives CAWSVETGGNQPQHF.